This T cell receptor beta chain is from a study of a mutant IDH1 vaccine in newly diagnosed glioma. Study findings and constraints: Pseudoprogression apparently lacked any relation to changes in top peripheral T cell clonotypes.

The data were produced by immunoSEQ multiplex PCR, yet TCRdb's version contains in-frame clones alone and is incomplete. The data contain over 80,000 clones, 80% to 90% of them seen just once; the ten biggest clones take up approximately 0.6%. This clone occurred once. Its target is not known. With V trimmed by 0 bases and J by 6 bases, 7 bases remained unmatched. The CDR3 is 16 residues long. Germline V gene lookup returns CDR1 SEHNR and CDR2 FQNEAQ (reference sequence). Described time point: baseline, week 1 (first vaccination visit). Treatment reported: pre-vaccination baseline after standard-of-care therapy.

The sequencing used PBMCs, collected from a glioma patient treated with radiotherapy, temozolomide or both. The TCR originated in a woman in her forties or fifties with glioma. V and J are TRBV7-9 and TRBJ2-1, with TRBD2 identical over 8 bases. CDR3 DNA sequence: TGTGCCAGCAGCTTAGCGTCGGCGGGAGGAGGCAATGAGCAGTTCTTC. Its protein is CASSLASAGGGNEQFF.